Below are 21 T cell receptor beta chains sequenced from a single sample in a study of blood T cells in healthy people across ages. A J-beta primer mix and a sample-barcoded 5' primer were used in a second PCR of about 7 to 12 cycles. Each CDR3 protein gets one entry after TCRdb re-called the 5' RACE reads with MiXCR. The sample comprises some 850,000 distinct CDR3 sequences, roughly 24% of which are singletons, and around 2.9% rests with the top ten. The same sample was also studied in work on T cells of mothers and their children.

The sample was blood. The receptors were sampled from a boy younger than 18 in good health.

In its sample, this clonotype was seen a few times. The V and J genes are TRBV20-1 and TRBJ2-1; 15 bases are shared with TRBD2. The CDR3 has 16 residues. Per germline, CDR1 DFQATT and CDR2 SNEGSKA (reference sequence). Unmatched junction bases numbered 9, after V lost 4 bases and J lost 8 bases. DNA of the CDR3: TGCAGTGCTACCCTCGGGACTAGCGGGGGGTGGGATGAGCAGTTCTTC. It specifies CSATLGTSGGWDEQFF.

The V call is TRBV4-1, the J call TRBJ2-5; the match to TRBD1 covers 10 bases. Per germline, CDR1 MGHRA and CDR2 YSYEKL. The CDR3 has 16 amino acids. V dropped 2 bases and J dropped 4; count of bases not matched to a gene: 7. For the CDR3, the DNA is TGCGCCAGCAGCCAACTCGACAGGGGGCGAGGAGAGACCCAGTACTTC. Translating gives CASSQLDRGRGETQYF.

This clonotype was recorded once. The chain is built from TRBV5-1 and TRBJ2-7, with 7 bases matching TRBD1. The tail of the sequence fits TRBJ2-1 better, so the J call may be wrong. The germline CDR1 and CDR2 sequences are SGHRS and YFSETQ. There are 16 residues in the CDR3. The CDR3 DNA sequence: TGCGCCAGCAGCTCCAAGACAGGGAGTCCGGACAATGAGCAGTTCTTC. Its protein is CASSSKTGSPDNEQFF.

This chain uses TRBV28 with TRBJ2-4, with 11 bases matching TRBD1. CDR1 MDHEN and CDR2 SYDVKM come from the germline V gene. The ends lost 4 bases at V and 0 bases at J; junction bases unmatched: 8. The CDR3 runs 18 residues. Here the CDR3 reads CASSYPGQGDLAKNIQYF. The CDR3 DNA reads as TGTGCCAGCAGTTATCCGGGACAGGGGGATCTAGCCAAAAACATTCAGTACTTC. The variable domain in full, completed from reference TRBV28 and TRBJ2-4, reads DVKVTQSSRYLVKRTGEKVFLECVQDMDHENMFWYRQDPGLGLRLIYFSYDVKMKEKGDIPEGYSVSREKKERFSLILESASTNQTSMYLCASSYPGQGDLAKNIQYFGAGTRLSVL.

This sequence joins TRBV5-1 and TRBJ1-4; 8 bases line up with TRBD1. CDR3 size: 15 residues. The junction had 7 bases not matched to a gene; V was cut back by 4 bases and J by 5 bases. CDR1 SGHRS and CDR2 YFSETQ come from the germline V gene. DNA of the CDR3: TGCGCCAGCAGCGGAACAGGGGGAGAGAATGAAAAACTGTTTTTT. Encoded protein: CASSGTGGENEKLFF. The variable domain in full, with the rest retrieved from reference TRBV5-1 and TRBJ1-4, is KAGVTQTPRYLIKTRGQQVTLSCSPISGHRSVSWYQQTPGQGLQFLFEYFSETQRNKGNFPGRFSGRQFSNSRSEMNVSTLELGDSALYLCASSGTGGENEKLFFGSGTQLSVL.

This chain uses TRBV10-3 with TRBJ1-3; D might be TRBD1 (6 bases). V was trimmed by 11 bases and J by 0 bases, leaving 14 bases between them. This CDR3 comprises 14 residues. Germline CDR1 and CDR2: ENHRY and SYGVKD. CDR3 nucleotides: TGTGCCGCTCAGGGGACAAGCTCTGGAAACACCATATATTTT. It encodes CAAQGTSSGNTIYF.

The chain carries TRBV20-1 and TRBJ2-1, with a possible D match to TRBD1 (6 bases). The germline V and J ends were trimmed by 3 bases and 7 bases, with 22 bases remaining between them. CDR3 length: 16 amino acids. Germline assignment: CDR1 DFQATT and CDR2 SNEGSKA (reference sequence). The CDR3 loop is CSASPPPGQPVNEQFF. The DNA for the CDR3 is TGCAGTGCTAGTCCTCCCCCCGGACAGCCCGTGAATGAGCAGTTCTTC.

This clonotype was counted many times. This chain joins TRBV7-9 and TRBJ2-3; 8 nucleotides align to TRBD1. V lost 5 bases, J lost 2 bases, and 9 bases stayed unmatched. The CDR3 spans 16 residues. The germline CDR1 and CDR2 sequences are SEHNR and FQNEAQ (reference sequence). The chain's CDR3 is CASSIGQGRDTDTQYF. CDR3 coding DNA: TGTGCCAGCAGCATCGGACAGGGACGGGACACAGATACGCAGTATTTT.

About this clonotype itself: Given a far larger clone just one base away, this is likely a sequencing read error. This rearrangement joins TRBV7-9 to TRBJ2-5, with D uncertain. The CDR3 totals 11 residues. Germline CDR1 reads SEHNR; CDR2 reads FQNEAQ (reference sequence). The CDR3 bases are TGTGCCAGCAGTTTACAAGAGGCCCAGTACTTC. It is translated as CASSLQEAQYF.

This clonotype occurred a few times. V and J are TRBV19 and TRBJ1-5; TRBD1 matches 8 bases. After removal of 2 bases from V and 6 bases from J, the junction contained 6 bases not matched to a gene. The CDR3 is 15 amino acids. In germline, CDR1 is LNHDA, CDR2 SQIVND (reference sequence). CDR3 coding DNA: TGTGCCAGTAGTATATATAATGACAGGGGTCAGCCCCAGCATTTT. Its protein is CASSIYNDRGQPQHF.

This clonotype was detected many times. The V call is TRBV4-2, the J call TRBJ1-4; D is ambiguous. The CDR3 is 17 amino acids. V was clipped by 1 base and J by 7 bases, with 19 bases between them. In germline, CDR1 is LGHNA, CDR2 YNFKEQ. This CDR3 is CASSQALTRVLGEKLFF. In nucleotides, the CDR3 is TGTGCCAGCAGCCAAGCCCTAACGCGGGTCCTGGGTGAAAAACTGTTTTTT.

The V gene is TRBV29-1, the J gene TRBJ2-7; D is perhaps TRBD2 (6 bases). V was pared by 4 bases and J by 0 bases, with 16 bases between. This CDR3 has 15 amino acids. CDR1 and CDR2 from the germline V gene are SQVTM and ANQGSEA. The CDR3 coding sequence is TGCAGCGTTGTACCGGGGGTGCTGAGCTCCTACGAGCAGTACTTC. This gives the protein CSVVPGVLSSYEQYF.

The chain uses TRBV6-5 and TRBJ2-5; no definite D call. The J call is uncertain, as TRBJ2-7 better fits the DNA end. The CDR3 runs to 13 residues. Germline CDR1 is MNHEY and CDR2 is SVGAGI. CDR3 region: CASSYSSIDEQYF. DNA of the CDR3: TGTGCCAGCAGTTACTCGAGTATAGACGAGCAGTACTTC.

The V call is TRBV15, the J call TRBJ2-5; TRBD1 agrees at 8 bases. Germline V gives CDR1 LNHNV, CDR2 YYDKDF (reference sequence). The CDR3 is 17 amino acids. V shed 0 bases and J 1 base; nucleotides not matched to a gene: 7. The DNA of the CDR3 is TGTGCCACCAGCAGAGATATGGGACAGGAGGCCCAAGAGACCCAGTACTTC. This sequence encodes CATSRDMGQEAQETQYF.

This clonotype occurred a few times. V usage is TRBV7-9 and J usage is TRBJ2-3, with TRBD2 identical over 12 bases. V lost 5 bases and J lost 0; bases outside the gene matches: 9. Per the germline V gene, CDR1 is SEHNR and CDR2 is FQNEAQ (reference sequence). The CDR3 spans 18 residues. CDR3 DNA: TGTGCCAGCAGCCCCCTAGCGGGGGGGCCCGTTAGCACAGATACGCAGTATTTT. The encoded protein is CASSPLAGGPVSTDTQYF. The whole variable domain, filled in from reference TRBV7-9 and TRBJ2-3, reads DTGVSQNPRHKITKRGQNVTFRCDPISEHNRLYWYRQTLGQGPEFLTYFQNEAQLEKSRLLSDRFSAERPKGSFSTLEIQRTEQGDSAMYLCASSPLAGGPVSTDTQYFGPGTRLTVL.

This clonotype showed up just a few times. The chain has TRBV6-5 and TRBJ2-7; no clear D. This CDR3 region has 14 residues. V was shortened by 6 bases and J by 7 bases, with 19 bases between the two germline ends. CDR1 is MNHEY and CDR2 is SVGAGI in the germline V gene. This CDR3 reads CASRRMFVVYEQYF. CDR3 bases: TGTGCCAGCAGGAGGATGTTCGTTGTCTATGAGCAGTACTTC.

The gene calls are TRBV7-2 and TRBJ2-1; possibly TRBD1 for D (6 bases). The V gene lost 6 bases and the J gene lost 2 bases, with 17 bases spanning the gap. CDR3 length equals 16 residues. CDR1 is SGHTA and CDR2 is FQGNSA in the germline V gene. CDR3 residues: CASRPTPSGAYNEQFF. The DNA of the CDR3 is TGTGCCAGCAGACCCACTCCCTCAGGGGCCTACAATGAGCAGTTCTTC. Full variable domain (missing parts from reference TRBV7-2 and TRBJ2-1): GAGVSQSPSNKVTEKGKDVELRCDPISGHTALYWYRQSLGQGLEFLIYFQGNSAPDKSGLPSDRFSAERTGGSVSTLTIQRTQQEDSAVYLCASRPTPSGAYNEQFFGPGTRLTVL.

This clonotype was picked up a small number of times. The chain recombines TRBV2 with TRBJ2-7; the D is unclear. Trimming removed 7 bases at V and 6 bases at J, with 13 bases between. Germline CDR1 is SNHLY and CDR2 is FYNNEI. The CDR3 has 12 amino acids. The CDR3: CASNGLSLEQYF. The CDR3 DNA reads as TGTGCCAGCAACGGCCTATCACTCGAGCAGTACTTC. Looking up the rest from reference TRBV2 and TRBJ2-7 gives the full variable domain: EPEVTQTPSHQVTQMGQEVILRCVPISNHLYFYWYRQILGQKVEFLVSFYNNEISEKSEIFDDQFSVERPDGSNFTLKIRSTKLEDSAMYFCASNGLSLEQYFGPGTRLTVT.

The V gene is TRBV27, the J gene TRBJ2-5; 12 nucleotides agree with TRBD2. V lost 5 bases and J lost 8; bases outside the gene matches: 6. CDR1 is MNHEY and CDR2 is SMNVEV in the germline V gene (reference sequence). The CDR3 extends over 14 amino acids. CDR3 in amino acids: CASSPTSGGRTQYF. The CDR3 bases are TGTGCCAGCAGTCCCACTAGCGGGGGGCGTACCCAGTACTTC.

This clonotype was seen only a few times. The genes are TRBV11-1 and TRBJ2-5; the match to TRBD1 covers 7 bases. V was pared by 5 bases and J by 0 bases, with 3 bases of the junction left unmatched. CDR3 length: 14 residues. Germline loops: CDR1 SGHAT, CDR2 FQDESV (reference sequence). The CDR3 DNA reads as TGTGCCAGCAGCCCGGGACAGCACCAAGAGACCCAGTACTTC. It specifies CASSPGQHQETQYF.

The V and J genes are TRBV9 and TRBJ2-5, with D perhaps matching TRBD2 (5 bases). TRBJ2-7 explains the end of the DNA better; the J call may be wrong. The CDR3 is 14 residues long. From germline, CDR1 is SGDLS and CDR2 YYNGEE. In nucleotides, the CDR3 is TGTGCCAGCAGCGTAGCCGGGATCTCCTACGAGCAGTACTTC. Amino acid sequence: CASSVAGISYEQYF.